This is a list of T cell receptor beta chains from one sample in a study of beta chain features in type 1 diabetes. Only in-frame clones appear in the TCRdb table, and some are missing; sequencing was by immunoSEQ multiplex PCR. The sample consists of hundreds of thousands of clones, roughly an eighth of them appearing once. The material sequenced was naive CD4+ T cells from blood. The receptor set was obtained from a man in his thirties or forties with type 1 diabetes. Both conserved end residues are part of each CDR3. Fields, in order: J gene, clone size, D gene, V gene, CDR3 DNA, CDR3 protein. The D gene is left open where the match is weak. The listing skips clone size in some rows; elsewhere it reads once, few, many or a size class.

J gene: TRBJ2-3
clone size: -
D gene: -
V gene: TRBV13
CDR3 DNA: TGTGCCAGCAGCTTAAAACTCTCCCTCACAGATACGCAGTATTTT
CDR3 protein: CASSLKLSLTDTQYF

J gene: TRBJ2-7
clone size: few
D gene: TRBD1
V gene: TRBV28
CDR3 DNA: TGTGCCAGCAGACGACAGGGGGTCAACGAGCAGTACTTC
CDR3 protein: CASRRQGVNEQYF

J gene: TRBJ2-1
clone size: -
D gene: -
V gene: TRBV9
CDR3 DNA: TGTGCCAGCAGCACAGACTACAATGAGCAGTTCTTC
CDR3 protein: CASSTDYNEQFF

J gene: TRBJ2-5
clone size: few
D gene: -
V gene: TRBV4-2
CDR3 DNA: TGTGCCAGCAGCCAAGAGTTAACCACGGGGACCCAGTACTTC
CDR3 protein: CASSQELTTGTQYF

J gene: TRBJ2-5
clone size: -
D gene: -
V gene: TRBV5-1
CDR3 DNA: TGCGCCAGCAGCCTAACTGAGACCCAGTACTTC
CDR3 protein: CASSLTETQYF

J gene: TRBJ2-5
clone size: few
D gene: -
V gene: TRBV15
CDR3 DNA: TGTGCCACCAGCAGAGATGGCCTCTCCCAAGAGACCCAGTACTTC
CDR3 protein: CATSRDGLSQETQYF

J gene: TRBJ2-7
clone size: few
D gene: -
V gene: TRBV5-1
CDR3 DNA: TGCGCCAGCAGCTTGGCTGCAGGGACCTACGAGCAGTACTTC
CDR3 protein: CASSLAAGTYEQYF

J gene: TRBJ2-7
clone size: few
D gene: TRBD1
V gene: TRBV5-1
CDR3 DNA: TGCGCCAGCAGCGGACAGGGGGCATCCTACGAGCAGTACTTC
CDR3 protein: CASSGQGASYEQYF

J gene: TRBJ1-2
clone size: few
D gene: TRBD1
V gene: TRBV27
CDR3 DNA: TGTGCCAGCCGTTCGGCAGGGGGCGCTGGTTATGGCTACACCTTC
CDR3 protein: CASRSAGGAGYGYTF

J gene: TRBJ2-7
clone size: -
D gene: TRBD1
V gene: TRBV28
CDR3 DNA: TGTGCCAGCAGAAGCAGGACAGGGGTCTACGAGCAGTACTTC
CDR3 protein: CASRSRTGVYEQYF

J gene: TRBJ2-5
clone size: -
D gene: TRBD1
V gene: TRBV28
CDR3 DNA: TGTGCCAGCACCCTGGGGACAGGGGGCGAGACCCAGTACTTC
CDR3 protein: CASTLGTGGETQYF

J gene: TRBJ1-4
clone size: -
D gene: -
V gene: TRBV27
CDR3 DNA: TGTGCCAGCAAGGTTTACAGACCTAATGAAAAACTGTTTTTT
CDR3 protein: CASKVYRPNEKLFF

J gene: TRBJ2-1
clone size: -
D gene: TRBD2
V gene: TRBV19
CDR3 DNA: TGTGCCAGTAGGCTGGAGATCGCGGGGGGCAATGAGCAGTTCTTC
CDR3 protein: CASRLEIAGGNEQFF

J gene: TRBJ1-1
clone size: -
D gene: TRBD1
V gene: TRBV5-1
CDR3 DNA: TGCGCCAGCAGCCCGCGGACAGGGCCGAACACTGAAGCTTTCTTT
CDR3 protein: CASSPRTGPNTEAFF

J gene: TRBJ1-1
clone size: -
D gene: -
V gene: TRBV5-1
CDR3 DNA: TGCGCCAGCGTTTCTGACACTGAAGCTTTCTTT
CDR3 protein: CASVSDTEAFF

J gene: TRBJ2-4
clone size: few
D gene: -
V gene: TRBV11-1
CDR3 DNA: TGTGCCAGCACCCATGGTACGGTGAACATTCAGTACTTC
CDR3 protein: CASTHGTVNIQYF

J gene: TRBJ1-5
clone size: -
D gene: -
V gene: TRBV9
CDR3 DNA: TGTGCCAGCAGCCCAGGAACAGGGATACAATTT
CDR3 protein: CASSPGTGIQF

J gene: TRBJ1-2
clone size: -
D gene: -
V gene: TRBV7-3
CDR3 DNA: TGTGCCAGCAGCTTAACCGGGTCGGGCTATGGCTACACCTTC
CDR3 protein: CASSLTGSGYGYTF

J gene: TRBJ2-5
clone size: few
D gene: TRBD1
V gene: TRBV6-6
CDR3 DNA: TGTGCCAGCAGTCAACGACAGGGCCACGTACAAGAGACCCAGTACTTC
CDR3 protein: CASSQRQGHVQETQYF

J gene: TRBJ2-7
clone size: -
D gene: -
V gene: TRBV6-1
CDR3 DNA: TGTGCCAGCAGTGAATTCCCTTGGCGGGACTCCTACGAGCAGTACTTC
CDR3 protein: CASSEFPWRDSYEQYF

J gene: TRBJ1-5
clone size: -
D gene: -
V gene: TRBV18
CDR3 DNA: TGTGCCAGCTCACACCTACAGGGATATCAGCCCCAGCATTTT
CDR3 protein: CASSHLQGYQPQHF

J gene: TRBJ1-5
clone size: -
D gene: -
V gene: TRBV2
CDR3 DNA: TGTGCCAGCAGTAAGAGTTATAGCAATCAGCCCCAGCATTTT
CDR3 protein: CASSKSYSNQPQHF

J gene: TRBJ2-4
clone size: -
D gene: TRBD1
V gene: TRBV5-6
CDR3 DNA: TGTGCCAGCAGCTTGGAAGGACAGGCCAAAAAAAACATTCAGTACTTC
CDR3 protein: CASSLEGQAKKNIQYF

J gene: TRBJ2-3
clone size: -
D gene: TRBD2
V gene: TRBV7-9
CDR3 DNA: TGTGCCAGCAGCTCCCTCAAAAGCGGGAGGGGTCCAGATACGCAGTATTTT
CDR3 protein: CASSSLKSGRGPDTQYF

J gene: TRBJ2-1
clone size: few
D gene: TRBD1
V gene: TRBV7-8
CDR3 DNA: TGTGCCAGCAGCCGGAGAGGACAGGGGCCTTACAATGAGCAGTTCTTC
CDR3 protein: CASSRRGQGPYNEQFF

J gene: TRBJ2-1
clone size: few
D gene: -
V gene: TRBV9
CDR3 DNA: TGTGCCAGCAGCGTAGGCTATTGGGCTCTCAATGAGCAGTTCTTC
CDR3 protein: CASSVGYWALNEQFF

J gene: TRBJ2-5
clone size: -
D gene: TRBD1
V gene: TRBV6-5
CDR3 DNA: TGTGCCAGCAGTTACAATACAGGGGAAGAGACCCAGTACTTC
CDR3 protein: CASSYNTGEETQYF

J gene: TRBJ2-5
clone size: -
D gene: -
V gene: TRBV7-3
CDR3 DNA: TGTGCCAGCAGCTTTGGTTCTAATACGGCCCAGTACTTC
CDR3 protein: CASSFGSNTAQYF

J gene: TRBJ2-1
clone size: few
D gene: -
V gene: TRBV18
CDR3 DNA: TGTGCCAGCTCACTTGACCCCGGGACTGACAATGAGCAGTTCTTC
CDR3 protein: CASSLDPGTDNEQFF

J gene: TRBJ2-5
clone size: few
D gene: -
V gene: TRBV28
CDR3 DNA: TGTGCCAGCAGTTTAGGCGGTGAAGAGACCCAGTACTTC
CDR3 protein: CASSLGGEETQYF

J gene: TRBJ2-3
clone size: -
D gene: TRBD1
V gene: TRBV30
CDR3 DNA: TGTGCCTGGACCACCGGGACAGGGGTGGCAGATACGCAGTATTTT
CDR3 protein: CAWTTGTGVADTQYF

J gene: TRBJ1-2
clone size: -
D gene: TRBD1
V gene: TRBV5-1
CDR3 DNA: TGCGCCAGCAGCTTGGGGACAGGGATCTATGGCTACACCTTC
CDR3 protein: CASSLGTGIYGYTF

J gene: TRBJ1-2
clone size: -
D gene: -
V gene: TRBV28
CDR3 DNA: TGTGCCAGCAGTCCAAGTGGGGGGAGTCGTGCCTACACCTTC
CDR3 protein: CASSPSGGSRAYTF

J gene: TRBJ2-2
clone size: few
D gene: -
V gene: TRBV5-1
CDR3 DNA: TGCGCCAGCATGCGGCGGGCTGGGATCGGGGAGCTGTTTTTT
CDR3 protein: CASMRRAGIGELFF

J gene: TRBJ2-5
clone size: -
D gene: -
V gene: TRBV18
CDR3 DNA: TGTGCCAGCTCACCACGGGATCTAGCAAACCAAGAGACCCAGTACTTC
CDR3 protein: CASSPRDLANQETQYF

J gene: TRBJ2-1
clone size: -
D gene: -
V gene: TRBV18
CDR3 DNA: TGTGCCAGCTCACCCTCAACCTTGACAGGCCAGTCGGGGCAGTTCTTC
CDR3 protein: CASSPSTLTGQSGQFF